This section outlines one T cell receptor (beta chain) sequence together with its context. Its antigen is unknown. No qualities accompany the bases; no much larger clone lies one base away. The same CDR3 can be traced to other DNA sequences in this sample. For the CD8 naive samples, CD45RO-negative cells were positively selected for CCR7, yielding a CD45RA+CCR7+ population from which TemRA cells were excluded. The donors were healthy, HIV-negative adults with no recently reported acute infections or vaccinations. All donors were Caucasian adults living in Nashville, Tennessee, USA. Blood was obtained by leukapheresis, after which PBMCs were separated by Ficoll-Histopaque density gradient centrifugation and cryopreserved in liquid nitrogen vapor phase. Analytical flow cytometry was used to check the purity and quantity of every magnetically sorted T cell population. Genomic DNA was isolated from every sorted fraction and measured by UV absorbance on a Nanodrop 2000c.

TCR CDR3 regions were amplified from genomic DNA by multiplex PCR using the deep immunoSEQ assay. Extracted genomic DNA from each cell subset was spread evenly across all wells of several immunoSEQ 96-well plates, with each plate serving as a replicate. Each replicate PCR for sorted subsets received roughly 200 ng genomic DNA, equal to 28,000 or so T cell genomes. Purified libraries were measured with a Qubit 3.0 fluorometer, size-checked on a Bioanalyzer 2100, and measured again with the KAPA Library Quantification kit. A separate single-read 150-cycle Illumina NextSeq 550 flow cell was used to sequence each immunoSEQ 96-well plate. In the paper's pipeline: Because the immunoSEQ output held only junctional sequences and lacked quality scores, the filtering could not match the filtering applied to full-length reads. Sequences were annotated with PyIR, a Python wrapper for IgBLAST v1.9, and V/J genes and CDR3 were assigned using IMGT germline references. Reads were removed for weak V/J assignments (E-value above 1e-6), missing CDR3, stop codons, out-of-frame junctions, or ambiguous translated residues. V3J clonotypes were defined by identical inferred V gene, J gene, and CDR3 amino acid sequence. The percentage overlap between two repertoires was calculated by dividing the number of shared unique clonotypes by the size of the smaller repertoire. Repertoire richness was assessed with RTK rarefaction, the Chao1 estimator, and Recon v2.1 estimates of unobserved clonotypes. Generation probabilities for all TCRbeta clonotypes obtained by the gDNA method from a handful of donors were computed using OLGA. TCRdb limited this immuneACCESS table to in-frame rearrangements with V and J called. A share of clones is missing; checked studies link under half to unresolved V genes, and the rest is unexplained. V, J and clone size are those of that table, while D and trimming were read from the DNA. For this sample there are fewer than 1 million clones; 90% to 98% appear just once. The ten largest make up under 0.3% of the sample.

Spanning cysteine to phenylalanine, the CDR3 consists of 11 amino acids. Kept here is only the CDR3 DNA, which spans 33 bases and is read in frame from base 1. The germline V gene sets CDR1 to SGHDT and CDR2 to YYEEEE. V drops 0 bases and J drops 7 bases, leaving 1 base in between. The data belong to a study of shared clonotypes between healthy human individuals (TCRdb year 2020). As for the study more broadly: A few men and a couple of women, aged 18 to 49 years, made up the cohort. For each donor, three plates each were used for CD4 naive and CD4 memory, two plates were used for CD8 naive, and one plate was used for CD8 memory. The study deeply sequenced blood TCR repertoires of five healthy adults to estimate repertoire size and the extent of clonotype sharing between individuals. To increase sequencing depth and limit assay-specific biases, TCR repertoire library preparation and sequencing were carried out by different laboratories using diverse techniques. Between about 0.85 and 10 billion PBMCs per donor were obtained by leukapheresis. Results and caveats for the whole study, not just this receptor: Based on pairwise subsampling, the degree of clonotype sharing among donors was expected to be affected by sequencing depth. Sampling was limited to blood, and TCR repertoires in tissue likely differ from TCR repertoires in blood. Rarefaction of sorted-subset datasets indicated incomplete sequencing despite the large sequencing depth. Sharing across a few donors was observed for approximately 5% of naive CD4, less than 4% of naive CD8, over 2% of memory CD4, and approximately 0.41% of memory CD8 clonotypes. Naive subsets generally had larger estimated clonotype richness than memory subsets did. Because the study included a small number of donors, the genetic and exposure-history diversity represented was limited. Clonotypes shared by all four sorted-subset donors showed higher generation probabilities than non-shared clonotypes.

This chain is built from TRBV5-6 and TRBJ1-4; the D gene is unclear. The receptor was derived from a young man in good health. Material for sequencing was naive CD8+ T cells sorted from blood. The meaning of the sample's cell subset or site label: CD45RA+CCR7+. The CDR3 loop reads CASSLGEKLFF. The nucleotide sequence reads as follows: TGTGCCAGCAGCTTGGGTGAAAAACTGTTTTTT.